This T cell receptor beta chain was identified during a study of blood T cell repertoires in COVID-19. The table came from immunoSEQ multiplex PCR; TCRdb's copy has only in-frame clones and leaves some out. The profile shows approximately 100,000 clones, less than 85% of them singletons. This sequence was found in a man in his 70s with active or convalescent COVID-19. Sequencing was carried out using peripheral blood.

The CDR3 nucleotides read TGTGCCAGCAGCCAAGGCGCTCCAATTCAAGAGACCCAGTACTTC. It is translated as CASSQGAPIQETQYF. The chain carries TRBV3-1 (or the pseudogene TRBV3-2) and TRBJ2-5, with D unresolved. V was clipped by 1 base and J by 2 bases, with 11 bases between them. Germline-derived CDR1 and CDR2 are LGHDT and YNNKEL (reference sequence). This CDR3 is 15 amino acids long.